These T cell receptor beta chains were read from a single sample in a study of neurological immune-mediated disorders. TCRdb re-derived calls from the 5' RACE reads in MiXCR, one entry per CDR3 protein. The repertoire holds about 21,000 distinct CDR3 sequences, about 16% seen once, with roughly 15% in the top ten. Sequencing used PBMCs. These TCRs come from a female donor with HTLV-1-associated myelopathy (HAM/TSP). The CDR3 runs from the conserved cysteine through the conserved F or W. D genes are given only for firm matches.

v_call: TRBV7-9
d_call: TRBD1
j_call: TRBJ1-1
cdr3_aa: CASSPQQGGTEAFF

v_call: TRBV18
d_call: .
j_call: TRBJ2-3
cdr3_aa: CASSPDRSPDTQYF

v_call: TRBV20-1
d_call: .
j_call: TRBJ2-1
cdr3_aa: CSASGDSKGNEQFF

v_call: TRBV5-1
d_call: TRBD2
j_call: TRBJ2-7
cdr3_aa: CASSLATVGRLAGGSYEQYF

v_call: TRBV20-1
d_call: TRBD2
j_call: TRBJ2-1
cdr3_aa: CSARDSGRVWEQFF

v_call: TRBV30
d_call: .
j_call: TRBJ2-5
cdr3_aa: CAWSVPLRGHQETQYF

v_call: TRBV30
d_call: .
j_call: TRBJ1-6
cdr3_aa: CAWSVGTGSPLHF

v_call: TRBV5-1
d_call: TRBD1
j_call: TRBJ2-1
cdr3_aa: CASSLPTGLINEQFF

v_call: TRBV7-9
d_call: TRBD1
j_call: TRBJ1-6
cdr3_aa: CASSQSGGTGASLHF

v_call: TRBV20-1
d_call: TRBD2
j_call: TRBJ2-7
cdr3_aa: CSARRRTSLGEQYF

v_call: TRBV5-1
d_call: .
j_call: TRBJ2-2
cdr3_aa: CASSLTSGTGELFF

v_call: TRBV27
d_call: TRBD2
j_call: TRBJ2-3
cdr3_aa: CASSTHRNSSGRAKDTQYF

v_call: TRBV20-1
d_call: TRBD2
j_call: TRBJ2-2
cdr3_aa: CSARDSGRGTGELFF

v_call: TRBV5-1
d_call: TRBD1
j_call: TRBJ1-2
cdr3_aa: CASSLGGADGYTF

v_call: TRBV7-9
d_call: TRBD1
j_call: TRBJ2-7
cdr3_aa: CASRPPGTGHYEQYF

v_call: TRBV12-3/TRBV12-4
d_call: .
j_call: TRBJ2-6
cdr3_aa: CASLRGSGANVLTF

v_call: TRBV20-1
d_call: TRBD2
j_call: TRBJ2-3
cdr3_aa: CSARALAQTHLTDTQYF

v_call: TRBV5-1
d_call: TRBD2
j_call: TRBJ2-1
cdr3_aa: CASSLAFSGREQFF

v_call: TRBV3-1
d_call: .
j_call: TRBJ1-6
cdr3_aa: CASSPLDRDLAPLHF

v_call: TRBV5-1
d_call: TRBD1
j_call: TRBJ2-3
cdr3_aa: CASKTGTGVTDTQYF

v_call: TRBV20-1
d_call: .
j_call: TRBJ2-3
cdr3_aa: CSARVGAITDTQYF

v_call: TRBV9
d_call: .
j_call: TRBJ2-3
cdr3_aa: CASSVTAIDTQYF

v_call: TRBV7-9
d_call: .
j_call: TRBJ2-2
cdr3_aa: CASSLSGLRQGGPGELFF

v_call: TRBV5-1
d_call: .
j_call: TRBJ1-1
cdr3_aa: CASSLAQGSNTEAFF

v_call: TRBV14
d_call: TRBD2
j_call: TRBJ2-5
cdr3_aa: CASSQDSSGVRETQYF

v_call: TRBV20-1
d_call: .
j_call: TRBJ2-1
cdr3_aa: CSARSPFRVSEQFF

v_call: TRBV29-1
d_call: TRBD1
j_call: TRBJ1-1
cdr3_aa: CSVYPLGQVGGVTEAFF